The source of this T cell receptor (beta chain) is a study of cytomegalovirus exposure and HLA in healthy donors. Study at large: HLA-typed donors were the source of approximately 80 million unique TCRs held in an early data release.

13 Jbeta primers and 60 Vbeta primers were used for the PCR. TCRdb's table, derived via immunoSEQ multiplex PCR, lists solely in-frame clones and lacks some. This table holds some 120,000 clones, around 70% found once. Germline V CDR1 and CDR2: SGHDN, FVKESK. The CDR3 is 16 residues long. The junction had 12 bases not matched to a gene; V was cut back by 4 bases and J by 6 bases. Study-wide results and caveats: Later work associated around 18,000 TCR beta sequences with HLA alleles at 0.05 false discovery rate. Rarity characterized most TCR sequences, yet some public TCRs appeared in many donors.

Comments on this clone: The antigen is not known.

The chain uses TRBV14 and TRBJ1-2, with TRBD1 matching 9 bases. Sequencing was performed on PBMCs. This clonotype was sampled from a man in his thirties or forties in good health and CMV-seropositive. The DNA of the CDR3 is TGTGCCAGCAGCCCCTCCGGGACAGGGAGGCTGGATGGCTACACCTTC. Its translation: CASSPSGTGRLDGYTF.